This entry features one T cell receptor beta chain sequence. The antigen is unknown. Each PCR replicate from the sorted subsets contained about 180 ng DNA, which is about 30,000 T cell genomes. Data came from immunoSEQ multiplex PCR; TCRdb stores just in-frame clones and leaves some out. The sample contains 2 million to 3 million clones, over 85% of which appear only once. The data stem from a study of shared clonotypes between healthy human individuals. The wider study: Three plates each covered CD4 naive and memory; CD8 naive two, CD8 memory one. Points from the study as a whole: In the sorted subsets, rarefaction showed sequencing was incomplete despite large depth. Researchers found naive subsets generally carried larger estimated richness than memory subsets.

CDR3 length: 15 residues. With V trimmed by 3 bases and J by 4 bases, 6 bases remained unmatched. From germline, CDR1 is SGHDN and CDR2 FVKESK. Sequences were obtained from naive CD4+ T cells from PBMCs. Subset in this sample: CD45RA+ positively selected. This chain connects TRBV14 to TRBJ1-2; 9 bases agree with TRBD1. This TCR derives from a man in his late teens or twenties in good health. Some clones in this sample may be carry-over from other donors' samples. CDR3 amino acids: CASSQEQGASYGYTF. The CDR3 DNA reads TGTGCCAGCAGCCAGGAACAGGGGGCCTCCTATGGCTACACCTTC.